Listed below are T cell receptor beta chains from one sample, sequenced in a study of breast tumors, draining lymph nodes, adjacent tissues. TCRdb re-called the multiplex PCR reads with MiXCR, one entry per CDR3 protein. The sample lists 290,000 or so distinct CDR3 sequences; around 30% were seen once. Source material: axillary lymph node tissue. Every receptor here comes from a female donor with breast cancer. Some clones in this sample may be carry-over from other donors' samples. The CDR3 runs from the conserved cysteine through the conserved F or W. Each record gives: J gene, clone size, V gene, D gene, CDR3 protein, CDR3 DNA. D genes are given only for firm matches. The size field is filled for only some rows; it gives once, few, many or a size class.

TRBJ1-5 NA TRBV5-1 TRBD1 CASSYRTGGTYEHF TGCGCCAGCAGCTACCGGACAGGGGGTACCTACGAGCATTTT
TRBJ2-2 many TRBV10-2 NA CASREPGHNTGELFF TGCGCCAGCAGGGAACCGGGACACAACACCGGGGAGCTGTTTTTT
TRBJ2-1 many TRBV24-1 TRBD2 CATSDALAGGAYNEQFF TGTGCCACCAGTGATGCCCTAGCGGGCGGGGCCTACAATGAGCAGTTCTTC
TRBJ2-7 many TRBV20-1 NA CSARDATSYEQYF TGCAGTGCTAGAGACGCGACGAGCTACGAGCAGTACTTC
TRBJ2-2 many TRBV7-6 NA CASSLGGTSNTGELFF TGTGCCAGCAGCTTAGGAGGGACGTCGAACACCGGGGAGCTGTTTTTT
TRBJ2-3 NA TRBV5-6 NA CASSPRPSPGPDTQYF TGTGCCAGCAGCCCACGACCCTCCCCGGGGCCAGATACGCAGTATTTT
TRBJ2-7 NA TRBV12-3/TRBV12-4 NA CASSLARGGVGNEQYF TGTGCCAGCAGTTTAGCGCGTGGCGGGGTAGGGAACGAGCAGTACTTC
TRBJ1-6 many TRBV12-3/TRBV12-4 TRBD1 CASLKTGTANSPLHF TGTGCCAGCCTAAAAACGGGGACAGCTAATTCACCCCTCCACTTT
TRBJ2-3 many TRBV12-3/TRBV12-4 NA CASSPGDLQGTQYF TGTGCCAGCAGTCCCGGGGACCTCCAGGGTACGCAGTATTTT
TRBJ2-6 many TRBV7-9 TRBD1 CASSQRTTGVGSTGANVLTF TGTGCCAGCAGCCAAAGGACAACAGGGGTCGGCTCCACTGGGGCCAACGTCCTGACTTTC
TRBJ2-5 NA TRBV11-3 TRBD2 CASSPGLAAGETQYF TGTGCCAGCAGCCCTGGACTAGCGGCGGGGGAGACCCAGTACTTC
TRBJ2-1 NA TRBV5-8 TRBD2 CASSLLGLVDGEQLF TGTGCCAGCAGCCTATTGGGACTAGTAGACGGTGAGCAGCTCTTC
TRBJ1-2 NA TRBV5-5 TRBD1 CASSPGTATTDHGYTF TGTGCCAGCAGCCCTGGGACAGCCACTACCGACCATGGCTACACCTTC
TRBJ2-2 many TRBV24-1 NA CATSDPGVDGELFF TGTGCCACCAGTGACCCGGGAGTTGACGGGGAGCTGTTTTTT
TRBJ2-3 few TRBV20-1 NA CSALESSSSSTDTQYF TGCAGTGCCCTTGAATCTAGCAGCTCTAGCACAGATACGCAGTATTTT
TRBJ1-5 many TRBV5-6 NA CASSSSKQIFQPQHF TGTGCCAGCAGCTCGTCAAAACAGATATTTCAGCCCCAGCATTTT
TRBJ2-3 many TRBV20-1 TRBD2 CSANGRAADTQYF TGCAGTGCTAACGGGAGGGCCGCAGATACGCAGTATTTT
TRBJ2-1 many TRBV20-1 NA CSATDYISEQFF TGCAGTGCCACTGACTATATAAGTGAGCAGTTCTTC
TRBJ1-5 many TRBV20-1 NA CSARAGQRDQPQHF TGCAGTGCTAGAGCTGGACAGAGAGATCAGCCCCAGCATTTT
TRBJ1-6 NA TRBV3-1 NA CAGSQDPFRGSSYNSPLHF TGTGCCGGCAGCCAAGATCCTTTTCGTGGGAGCTCCTATAATTCACCCCTCCACTTT
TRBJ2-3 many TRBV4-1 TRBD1 CASSQDLGQGNTDTQYF TGCGCCAGCAGCCAAGATCTGGGACAGGGTAACACAGATACGCAGTATTTT
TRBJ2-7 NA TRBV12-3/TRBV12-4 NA CASSPLLSSYEQSF TGTGCCAGCAGTCCTTTGCTTAGCTCCTACGAGCAGTCCTTC
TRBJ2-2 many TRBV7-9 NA CASSLTTTGELFF TGTGCCAGCAGCTTGACTACCACCGGGGAGCTGTTTTTT
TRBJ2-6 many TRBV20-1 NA CSAPRDRVTGANVLTF TGCAGTGCTCCGCGGGATAGGGTTACTGGGGCCAACGTCCTGACTTTC
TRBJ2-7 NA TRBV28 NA CASNSDGNSYEQYF TGTGCCAGCAATTCGGACGGGAACTCCTACGAGCAGTACTTC